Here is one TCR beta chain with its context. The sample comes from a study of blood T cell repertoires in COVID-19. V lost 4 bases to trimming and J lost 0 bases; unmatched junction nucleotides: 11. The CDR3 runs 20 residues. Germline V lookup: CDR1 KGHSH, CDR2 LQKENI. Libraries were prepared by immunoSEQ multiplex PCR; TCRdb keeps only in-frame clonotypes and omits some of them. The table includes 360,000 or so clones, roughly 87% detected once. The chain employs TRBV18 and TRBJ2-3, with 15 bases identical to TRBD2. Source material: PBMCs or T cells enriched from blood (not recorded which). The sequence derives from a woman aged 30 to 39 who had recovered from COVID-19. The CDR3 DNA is TGTGCCAGCTCACAAAGGACTAGCGGGAGGGCCGCGGTTAGCACAGATACGCAGTATTTT. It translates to CASSQRTSGRAAVSTDTQYF.